These 16 T cell receptor beta chains were all obtained from the same sample, sequenced in a study of T cells in Graves' hyperthyroidism and ophthalmopathy. From RNA transcripts, TCR beta CDR3 regions were amplified. First-round RT-PCR of the TCR CDR3 relied on the HTBI primer set. TCRdb re-called the multiplex PCR reads with MiXCR, one entry per CDR3 protein. This sample carries under 350,000 distinct CDR3 sequences, approximately 12% of them seen once, and the ten largest clones take more than 7.5%. The sequencing sample was made of blood. Source of these receptors: a woman aged 25 to 39 with Graves' hyperthyroidism that later progressed to Graves' ophthalmopathy.

This clonotype was observed at least ten times. J is TRBJ2-3 and V is TRBV7-2; D might be TRBD1 (6 bases). Germline V gene lookup returns CDR1 SGHTA and CDR2 FQGNSA. The CDR3 sequence is 15 residues long. Trimming cost V 3 bases and J 2 bases, with 12 bases left between them. The CDR3 loop is CASSLGGQLTDTQYF. The CDR3 DNA is TGTGCCAGCAGCTTGGGCGGACAGCTCACAGATACGCAGTATTTT.

This clonotype occurred a few times. The CDR3 spells CASSNREREQFF. The CDR3 region has the DNA TGTGCCAGCAGCAACAGGGAGAGGGAGCAGTTCTTC. The gene calls are TRBV6-1 and TRBJ2-1; tentative D call: TRBD1 (6 bases). The length of the CDR3 is 12 residues. Trimming took off 6 bases at V and 10 bases at J, with 13 bases between the two ends. Germline assignment: CDR1 MNHNS and CDR2 SASEGT.

This clonotype showed up many times. The chain uses TRBV12-3 or TRBV12-4 and TRBJ2-2; D remains ambiguous. The CDR3 is 13 amino acids. The V and J ends lost 5 bases and 2 bases respectively, with 6 bases between them. Written as DNA, the CDR3 is TGTGCCAGCAGTCCCGGAAACACCGGGGAGCTGTTTTTT. This codes for CASSPGNTGELFF.

This clonotype was found many times. The DNA for the CDR3 is TGTGCCAGCAGCTTACCTCGACTAGCGGGAGATTTTCCCTACAATGAGCAGTTCTTC. Its translation is CASSLPRLAGDFPYNEQFF. The V gene is TRBV7-8, the J gene TRBJ2-1; 12 bases match TRBD2. CDR1 is SGHVS and CDR2 is FQNEAQ in the germline V gene. The trim removed 2 bases at V and 2 bases at J, leaving 10 bases unmatched. CDR3 length equals 19 residues.

Only a few counts were recorded for this clonotype. This chain joins TRBV28 and TRBJ2-1; 14 positions agree with TRBD2. CDR1 MDHEN and CDR2 SYDVKM come from the germline V gene. V lost 10 bases to trimming and J lost 15 bases; unmatched junction nucleotides: 11. The CDR3 has 13 residues. The CDR3 sequence: CATGTSGRNAVFF. CDR3 nucleotide sequence: TGTGCCACCGGGACTAGCGGGAGAAATGCGGTGTTCTTC.

This clonotype has a handful of counts. The V call is TRBV14, the J call TRBJ1-2; a possible D gene is TRBD1 (5 bases). This CDR3 contains 15 residues. Germline CDR1 reads SGHDN; CDR2 reads FVKESK. V was clipped by 1 base and J by 4 bases, with 13 bases between them. CDR3 loop: CASSQGSRTRYGYTF. CDR3 DNA: TGTGCCAGCAGCCAAGGGTCCCGGACACGCTATGGCTACACCTTC. Filled out from reference TRBV14 and TRBJ1-2, the complete variable domain reads EAGVTQFPSHSVIEKGQTVTLRCDPISGHDNLYWYRRVMGKEIKFLLHFVKESKQDESGMPNNRFLAERTGGTYSTLKVQPAELEDSGVYFCASSQGSRTRYGYTFGSGTRLTVV.

The V gene is TRBV5-4, the J gene TRBJ2-6, with 8 bases lining up with TRBD1. The CDR3 is 15 amino acids. J gave up 3 bases and V 10 bases, and 9 bases lay outside the gene matches. Germline V gives CDR1 SGHNT, CDR2 YYREEE (reference sequence). CDR3 sequence (DNA): TGTGCCGGCTCCCAGGGGGCGCTTGGGGCCAACGTCCTGACTTTC. Its protein is CAGSQGALGANVLTF.

This clonotype was picked up many times. This chain uses TRBV10-3 with TRBJ2-5, with 8 bases lining up with TRBD2. This CDR3 has 16 residues. The V gene's germline CDR1 is ENHRY and CDR2 SYGVKD. Unmatched junction bases numbered 11, after V lost 4 bases and J lost 4 bases. CDR3 amino acids: CAISGQGLVGSETQYF. The CDR3 nucleotides are TGTGCCATCAGTGGGCAGGGACTAGTCGGCTCAGAGACCCAGTACTTC.

The sample holds many counts of this clonotype. The chain joins TRBV7-3 to TRBJ2-1, with 15 bases identical to TRBD2. CDR3 length equals 18 residues. Germline V gives CDR1 SGHTA, CDR2 FQGTGA. V lost 1 base and J lost 6; bases outside the gene matches: 7. The CDR3 here is CASSLRGGLAGGLNEQFF. CDR3 nucleotide sequence: TGTGCCAGCAGCTTAAGGGGGGGACTAGCGGGAGGACTCAATGAGCAGTTCTTC.

This clonotype was seen repeatedly, ten times or more. The chain employs TRBV10-3 and TRBJ2-5; possible D gene TRBD1, 6 bases. This CDR3 has 15 amino acids. V was clipped by 2 bases and J by 4 bases, with 14 bases between them. CDR1 ENHRY and CDR2 SYGVKD come from the germline V gene. The CDR3 DNA follows: TGTGCCATCAGTGAGAGGGCTGGGGGCCGAGAGACCCAGTACTTC. Translated, it gives CAISERAGGRETQYF.

In its sample, this clonotype was seen many times. The chain links TRBV29-1 to TRBJ1-1, with 9 bases identical to TRBD1. V was clipped by 8 bases and J by 1 base; unmatched bases: 5. The CDR3 has 13 amino acids. Germline lookup yields CDR1 SQVTM and CDR2 ANQGSEA. The CDR3 loop is CSLADRGNTEAFF. CDR3 sequence (DNA): TGCAGCCTGGCGGACAGGGGGAACACTGAAGCTTTCTTT. Together with reference TRBV29-1 and TRBJ1-1, the CDR3 gives the full variable domain: SAVISQKPSRDICQRGTSLTIQCQVDSQVTMMFWYRQQPGQSLTLIATANQGSEATYESGFVIDKFPISRPNLTFSTLTVSNMSPEDSSIYLCSLADRGNTEAFFGQGTRLTVV.

The rearrangement joins TRBV5-6 to TRBJ1-2; D gene ambiguous. The CDR3 extends over 14 amino acids. Germline CDR1 reads SGHDT; CDR2 reads YYEEEE. V lost 5 bases to trimming and J lost 0 bases, with 11 bases between them. CDR3 loop: CASSIFPPNYGYTF. DNA of the CDR3: TGTGCCAGCAGTATCTTTCCCCCTAACTATGGCTACACCTTC.

Many counts were recorded for this clonotype. The CDR3 protein is CASSYGLPFNEQFF. The CDR3 DNA reads TGTGCCAGCAGTTACGGGCTACCCTTCAATGAGCAGTTCTTC. This sequence joins TRBV6-1 and TRBJ2-1; D is ambiguous. This CDR3 contains 14 residues. Between the trimmed V and J ends, which lost 5 bases and 6 bases, there was a span of 14 bases. Looked up from germline, CDR1 is MNHNS and CDR2 is SASEGT.

V and J are TRBV7-9 and TRBJ2-1, with 12 bases fitting TRBD2. Per germline, CDR1 SEHNR and CDR2 FQNEAQ (reference sequence). The CDR3 runs 15 residues. V lost 2 bases, J lost 8 bases, and 4 bases stayed unmatched. The CDR3, as DNA: TGTGCCAGCAGCTTACGGACTAGCGGGATTCATGAGCAGTTCTTC. Translating it yields CASSLRTSGIHEQFF.

At least ten counts were recorded for this clonotype. The gene calls are TRBV7-8 and TRBJ2-7, with 11 bases matching TRBD1. The CDR3 is 14 residues long. The trim removed 5 bases at V and 5 bases at J, leaving 5 bases unmatched. Germline values: CDR1 SGHVS, CDR2 FQNEAQ. The chain's CDR3 is CASSRGTGGHEQYF. The CDR3 DNA sequence: TGTGCCAGCAGCCGAGGGACAGGGGGTCACGAGCAGTACTTC.

This clonotype was observed at least ten times. The V and J genes are TRBV29-1 and TRBJ1-1; no definite D call. This CDR3 comprises 13 residues. The germline V gene encodes CDR1 SQVTM and CDR2 ANQGSEA. The V end was cut by 7 bases, the J end by 1 base, with 13 bases between. The DNA of the CDR3 is TGCAGCGCCCAAAAGGAGGGGAACACTGAAGCTTTCTTT. Protein product: CSAQKEGNTEAFF.